Below, 20 T cell receptor beta chains from the same sample are listed, as sequenced in a study of blood T cell repertoires in COVID-19. Profiled with immunoSEQ multiplex PCR; TCRdb holds only in-frame clones, not every one. The table includes around 130,000 clones, about 89% detected once. The sequenced material came from peripheral blood. Receptors were obtained from a man aged 50 to 60 with active or convalescent COVID-19.

The J gene is TRBJ1-1, the V gene TRBV2; unclear D gene. CDR3 size: 13 residues. V was cut by 6 bases and J by 4 bases, with 12 bases left in between. Germline V gene lookup returns CDR1 SNHLY and CDR2 FYNNEI. The CDR3 coding sequence is TGTGCCAGCAGCAATCGGGTTGCCACTGAAGCTTTCTTT. Its protein product is CASSNRVATEAFF.

The V call is TRBV18, the J call TRBJ1-1; 7 nucleotides align to TRBD1. CDR1 and CDR2 (germline): KGHSH, LQKENI. This CDR3 contains 12 residues. V was pared by 4 bases and J by 8 bases, with 4 bases of the junction left unmatched. CDR3 sequence (DNA): TGTGCCAGCTCACTCGGGACAGTCGAAGCTTTCTTT. As protein: CASSLGTVEAFF.

The genes are TRBV27 and TRBJ2-7; TRBD2 aligns across 10 bases. The CDR3 length is 15 residues. V was pared by 6 bases and J by 2 bases, with 7 bases of the junction left unmatched. CDR1 is MNHEY and CDR2 is SMNVEV in the germline V gene (reference sequence). CDR3 sequence: CASRVTSGTTYEQYF. CDR3 nucleotides: TGTGCCAGCAGGGTCACTAGCGGGACTACCTACGAGCAGTACTTC.

V and J are TRBV7-8 and TRBJ2-5; 8 bases align to TRBD2. CDR3 length: 18 residues. CDR1 and CDR2 (germline): SGHVS, FQNEAQ. Unmatched junction bases numbered 10, after V lost 1 base and J lost 0 bases. Written as DNA, the CDR3 is TGTGCCAGCAGCTTAGTTTCGGGAGGGCGGGGGTACCAAGAGACCCAGTACTTC. Protein product: CASSLVSGGRGYQETQYF.

This clone came up once. The chain is built from TRBV24-1 and TRBJ2-1, with TRBD2 matching over 10 bases. Per the germline V gene, CDR1 is KGHDR and CDR2 is SFDVKD. This CDR3 contains 18 residues. J gave up 8 bases and V 0 bases, and 12 bases lay outside the gene matches. The CDR3 DNA reads as TGTGCCACCAGTGATTTGCAATCCTCTAGCGGGGGAGGCGATGAGCAGTTCTTC. Protein: CATSDLQSSSGGGDEQFF.

The chain couples TRBV3-1 (or the pseudogene TRBV3-2) to TRBJ2-3, with 9 bases lining up with TRBD2. The CDR3 contains 13 residues. J was trimmed by 4 bases and V by 10 bases; bases with no gene match: 6. CDR1 and CDR2 from the germline V gene are LGHDT and YNNKEL (reference sequence). CDR3 coding DNA: TGTGCCACGGGGCGGGAGGGGGCAGATACGCAGTATTTT. The encoded protein is CATGREGADTQYF.

In its sample, this clone was seen a few times. The chain is built from TRBV5-4 and TRBJ2-7, with D possibly matching TRBD1 (5 bases). CDR3 size: 15 residues. Trimming removed 4 bases at V and 4 bases at J, with 18 bases between. Germline CDR1 SGHNT, CDR2 YYREEE (reference sequence). The DNA of the CDR3 is TGTGCCAGCAGCATTGGACAAGGTGGTGGTTACGAGCAGTACTTC. This codes for CASSIGQGGGYEQYF.

This rearrangement joins TRBV6-2 or TRBV6-3 to TRBJ2-7; 12 bases are a match to TRBD1. The CDR3 loop spans 14 amino acids. The germline gives CDR1 MNHEY, CDR2 SVGEGT. With V trimmed by 8 bases and J by 6 bases, 8 bases remained unmatched. In nucleotides, the CDR3 is TGTGCCAGCGGCCGGGACAGGGGGCCTAGCGAGCAGTACTTC. Encoded protein: CASGRDRGPSEQYF.

The rearrangement joins TRBV6-4 to TRBJ2-1, with TRBD1 identical over 9 bases. The germline gives CDR1 MRHNA, CDR2 SNTAGT. The CDR3 runs to 15 residues. V trimming: 3 bases; J trimming: 3 bases; junction bases outside the gene matches: 3. The CDR3, as DNA: TGTGCCAGCAGTGAGGGACAGGGAAACTACAATGAGCAGTTCTTC. Translated: CASSEGQGNYNEQFF.

The chain is built from TRBV7-2 and TRBJ2-5, with 11 positions matching TRBD1. Germline loops: CDR1 SGHTA, CDR2 FQGNSA. Trimming removed 5 bases from V and 7 bases from J; junction bases left unmatched: 18. This CDR3 spans 18 amino acids. CDR3 coding DNA: TGTGCCAGCAGCGCCGGGACAGGGGGAAGGGCGGACCCCACGACCCAGTACTTC. Encoded protein: CASSAGTGGRADPTTQYF.

The chain employs TRBV30 and TRBJ1-2; D might be TRBD1 (5 bases). The CDR3 contains 14 residues. Trimming removed 0 bases at V and 3 bases at J, with 11 bases between. In germline, CDR1 is GTSNPN, CDR2 SVGIG (reference sequence). The CDR3 nucleotides read TGTGCCTGGAGTGTAAGGAGGGGAGACTATGGCTACACCTTC. Its translation is CAWSVRRGDYGYTF.

This chain joins TRBV15 and TRBJ2-1, with TRBD1 identical over 8 bases. From germline, CDR1 is LNHNV and CDR2 YYDKDF (reference sequence). V was pared by 8 bases and J by 4 bases, with 1 base of the junction left unmatched. The CDR3 is made up of 12 amino acids. The CDR3 here is CATDRGYNEQFF. The CDR3 DNA reads as TGTGCCACCGACAGGGGTTACAATGAGCAGTTCTTC.

CDR3 DNA sequence: TGTGCCAGCAGCCAAGAACGAAGCCGCTCTGAAGCTTTCTTT. It specifies CASSQERSRSEAFF. V usage is TRBV3-1 (or the pseudogene TRBV3-2) and J usage is TRBJ1-1; no reliable D call. The length of the CDR3 is 14 residues. Trimming took off 0 bases at V and 6 bases at J, with 11 bases between the two ends. Per germline, CDR1 LGHDT and CDR2 YNNKEL (reference sequence).

V gene TRBV5-4 combines with J gene TRBJ2-2; 10 bases map to TRBD1. CDR3 size: 16 residues. Germline V CDR1 and CDR2: SGHNT, YYREEE (reference sequence). V lost 5 bases and J lost 1; bases outside the gene matches: 5. The CDR3 DNA follows: TGTGCCAGCAGTTCCGGGACAGGGGTGAACACCGGGGAGCTGTTTTTT. It is translated as CASSSGTGVNTGELFF.

The rearrangement links TRBV24-1 to TRBJ2-5; 10 bases are shared with TRBD1. Germline values: CDR1 KGHDR, CDR2 SFDVKD. The CDR3 is 15 residues long. The junction had 7 bases not matched to a gene; V was cut back by 4 bases and J by 6 bases. CDR3 residues: CATSDPTGGEQTQYF. In nucleotides, the CDR3 is TGTGCCACCAGTGACCCGACAGGGGGCGAGCAGACCCAGTACTTC.

This clone has a handful of counts. The chain recombines TRBV5-1 with TRBJ2-7, with a weak D call TRBD1 (6 bases). The CDR3 is made up of 16 amino acids. V dropped 2 bases and J dropped 9 bases, with 24 bases sitting between them. Germline loops: CDR1 SGHRS, CDR2 YFSETQ. The CDR3 here is CASSLEVTGSGPGQYF. CDR3 DNA sequence: TGCGCCAGCAGCTTAGAGGTAACAGGGAGTGGACCAGGGCAGTACTTC.

This chain joins TRBV5-4 and TRBJ1-6; 7 bases map to TRBD1. Germline V gene sequence: CDR1 SGHNT, CDR2 YYREEE (reference sequence). This CDR3 contains 14 residues. With 5 bases clipped from V and 9 bases from J, the junction kept 8 bases outside the gene matches. In DNA, the CDR3 is TGTGCCAGCAGGGGACAGTACGAAGGTTCACCCCTCCACTTT. As protein: CASRGQYEGSPLHF.

This clone showed up just a few times. This sequence joins TRBV21-1 and TRBJ1-5; the table's TRBD1 call for D was not verified on the DNA. TRBV21-1 constitutes a pseudogene. This CDR3 comprises 18 residues. This CDR3 reads CASSAGQGALGSNQPQHF. As DNA, the CDR3 is TGTGCCAGCAGCGCCGGACAGGGGGCTTTGGGGAGCAATCAGCCCCAGCATTTT.

The chain joins TRBV12-5 to TRBJ2-5; tentative D call: TRBD2 (6 bases). This CDR3 is 13 amino acids long. The germline gives CDR1 LGHNT, CDR2 FRNRAP. V was shortened by 10 bases and J by 3 bases, with 15 bases between the two germline ends. The CDR3 DNA is TGTGCTACCGCCGGGGGAACCGAAGAGACCCAGTACTTC. It is translated as CATAGGTEETQYF.

This clone was counted once. The rearrangement uses TRBV27 and TRBJ1-1, with D perhaps matching TRBD1 (5 bases). With 4 bases removed from V and 8 bases from J, the gap between germline ends came to 14 bases. The CDR3 is 13 residues long. Germline V lookup: CDR1 MNHEY, CDR2 SMNVEV (reference sequence). The CDR3 loop is CASSSHRGREAFF. The DNA for the CDR3 is TGTGCCAGCAGTTCTCACCGGGGGAGAGAAGCTTTCTTT.